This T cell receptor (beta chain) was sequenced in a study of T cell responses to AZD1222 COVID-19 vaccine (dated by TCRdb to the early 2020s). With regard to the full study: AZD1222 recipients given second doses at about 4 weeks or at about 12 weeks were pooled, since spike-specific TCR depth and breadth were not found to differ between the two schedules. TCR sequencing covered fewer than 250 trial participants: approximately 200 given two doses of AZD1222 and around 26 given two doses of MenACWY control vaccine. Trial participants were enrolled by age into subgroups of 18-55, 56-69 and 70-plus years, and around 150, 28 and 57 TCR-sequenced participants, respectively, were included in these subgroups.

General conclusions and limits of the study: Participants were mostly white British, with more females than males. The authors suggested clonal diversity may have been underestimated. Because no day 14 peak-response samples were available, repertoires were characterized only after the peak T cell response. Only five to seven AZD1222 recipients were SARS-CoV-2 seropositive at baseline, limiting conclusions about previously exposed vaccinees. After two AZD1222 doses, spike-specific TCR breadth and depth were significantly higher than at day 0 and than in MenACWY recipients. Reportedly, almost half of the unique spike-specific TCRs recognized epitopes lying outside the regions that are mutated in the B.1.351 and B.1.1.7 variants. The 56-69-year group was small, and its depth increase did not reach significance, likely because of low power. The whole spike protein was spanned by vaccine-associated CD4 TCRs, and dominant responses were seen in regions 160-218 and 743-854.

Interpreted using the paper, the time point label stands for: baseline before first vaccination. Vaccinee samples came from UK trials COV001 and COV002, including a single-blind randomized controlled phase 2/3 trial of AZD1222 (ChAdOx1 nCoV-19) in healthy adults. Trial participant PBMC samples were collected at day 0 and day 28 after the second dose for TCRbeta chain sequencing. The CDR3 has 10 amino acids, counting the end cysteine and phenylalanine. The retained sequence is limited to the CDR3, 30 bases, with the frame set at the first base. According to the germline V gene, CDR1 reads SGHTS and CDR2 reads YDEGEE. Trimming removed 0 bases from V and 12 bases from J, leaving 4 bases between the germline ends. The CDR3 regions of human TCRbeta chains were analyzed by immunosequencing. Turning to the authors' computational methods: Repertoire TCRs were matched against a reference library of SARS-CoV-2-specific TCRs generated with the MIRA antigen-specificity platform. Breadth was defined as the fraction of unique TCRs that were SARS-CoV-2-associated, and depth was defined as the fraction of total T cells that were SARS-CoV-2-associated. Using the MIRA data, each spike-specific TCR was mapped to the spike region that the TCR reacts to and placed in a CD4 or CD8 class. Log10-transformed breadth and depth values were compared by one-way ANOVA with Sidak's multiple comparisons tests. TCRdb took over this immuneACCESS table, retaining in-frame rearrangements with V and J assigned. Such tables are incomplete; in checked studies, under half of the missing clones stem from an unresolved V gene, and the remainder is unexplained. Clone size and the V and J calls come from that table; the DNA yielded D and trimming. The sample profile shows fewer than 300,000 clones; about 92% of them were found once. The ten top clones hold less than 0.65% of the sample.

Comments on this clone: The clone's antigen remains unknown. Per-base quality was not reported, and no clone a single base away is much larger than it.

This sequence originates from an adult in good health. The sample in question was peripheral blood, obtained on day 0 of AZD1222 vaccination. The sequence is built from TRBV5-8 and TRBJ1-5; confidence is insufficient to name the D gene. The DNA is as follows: TGTGCCAGCAGCTTGGCGTTCCAGCATTTT. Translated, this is CASSLAFQHF.